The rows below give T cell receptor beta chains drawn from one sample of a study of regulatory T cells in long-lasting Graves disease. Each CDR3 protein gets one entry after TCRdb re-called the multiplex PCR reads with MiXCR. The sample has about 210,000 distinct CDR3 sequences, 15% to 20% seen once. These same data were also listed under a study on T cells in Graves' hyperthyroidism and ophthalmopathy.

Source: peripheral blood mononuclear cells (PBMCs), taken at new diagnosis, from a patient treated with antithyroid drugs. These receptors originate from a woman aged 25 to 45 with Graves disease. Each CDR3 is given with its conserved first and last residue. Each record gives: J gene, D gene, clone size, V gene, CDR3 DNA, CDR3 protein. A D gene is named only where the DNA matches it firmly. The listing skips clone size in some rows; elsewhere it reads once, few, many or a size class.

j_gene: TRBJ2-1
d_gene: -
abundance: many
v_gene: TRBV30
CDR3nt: TGTGCCTGGAGTGTACAAGGGGTCAATGAGCAGTTCTTC
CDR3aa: CAWSVQGVNEQFF

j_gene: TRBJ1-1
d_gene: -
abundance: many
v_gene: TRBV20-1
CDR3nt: TGCAGTGCTGGGGAAGGGGGGGTGAACACTGAAGCTTTCTTT
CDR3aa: CSAGEGGVNTEAFF

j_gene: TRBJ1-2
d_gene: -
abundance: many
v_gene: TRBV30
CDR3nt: TGTGCCTGGACTCGGCAGGAAGTCGGCGGCTACACCTTC
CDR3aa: CAWTRQEVGGYTF

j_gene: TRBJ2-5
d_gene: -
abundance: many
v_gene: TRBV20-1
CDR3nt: TGCAGTGCTAGAGGAACGACCCAGTACTTC
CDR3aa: CSARGTTQYF

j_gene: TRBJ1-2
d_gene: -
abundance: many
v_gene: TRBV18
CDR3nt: TGTGCCAGCTCACCTCGTCTACAGGATTTCTATGGCTACACCTTC
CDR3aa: CASSPRLQDFYGYTF

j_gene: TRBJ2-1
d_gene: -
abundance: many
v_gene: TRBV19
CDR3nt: TGTGCCAGTAGTATAGCTTGGCAGGGTGTGCAGTTCTTC
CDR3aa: CASSIAWQGVQFF

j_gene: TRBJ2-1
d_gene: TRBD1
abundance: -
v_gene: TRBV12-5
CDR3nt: TGTGCTAGTGGTTGGGGACAGGGGATAGATGAGCAGTTCTTC
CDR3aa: CASGWGQGIDEQFF

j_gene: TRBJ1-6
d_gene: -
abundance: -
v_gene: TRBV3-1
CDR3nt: TGTGCCAGAAGCCAAGTGGGAAGGGATTCACCCCTACACTTT
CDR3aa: CARSQVGRDSPLHF

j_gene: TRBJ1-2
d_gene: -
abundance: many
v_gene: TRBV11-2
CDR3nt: TGTGCCAGCAGCTTAGTTTCCGGGAGCCCCGACACCTTC
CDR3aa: CASSLVSGSPDTF

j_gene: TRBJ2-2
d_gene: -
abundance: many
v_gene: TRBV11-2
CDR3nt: TGTGCCAGCAGCCCTATTAGCGGAAACACCGGGGAGCTGTTTTTT
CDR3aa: CASSPISGNTGELFF

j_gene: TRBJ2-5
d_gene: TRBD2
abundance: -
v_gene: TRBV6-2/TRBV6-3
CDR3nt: TGTGCCAGCAGTTACGGGACTAGCGGGAGATCAAGCGTACAAGAGACCCAGTACTTC
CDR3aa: CASSYGTSGRSSVQETQYF

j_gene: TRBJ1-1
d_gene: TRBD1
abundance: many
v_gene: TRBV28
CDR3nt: TGTGCCAGTTCCCGGGACAGGGTCACTGAAGCTTTCTTT
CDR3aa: CASSRDRVTEAFF

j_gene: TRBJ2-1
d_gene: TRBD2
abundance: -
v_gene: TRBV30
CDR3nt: TGTGCCTGGAGCAAGGGCGGGAGGGCCGCCTACAATGAGCAGTTCTTC
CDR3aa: CAWSKGGRAAYNEQFF

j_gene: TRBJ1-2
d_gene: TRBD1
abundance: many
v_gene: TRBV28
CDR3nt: TGTGCCAGCAGTCAGGCAGGGGGCGTAGGGAACTATGGCTACACCTTC
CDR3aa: CASSQAGGVGNYGYTF

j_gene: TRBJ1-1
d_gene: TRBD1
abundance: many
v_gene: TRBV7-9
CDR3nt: TGTGCCAGCACTTACGGACAGGGGAGCTCTGAAGCTTTCTTT
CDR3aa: CASTYGQGSSEAFF

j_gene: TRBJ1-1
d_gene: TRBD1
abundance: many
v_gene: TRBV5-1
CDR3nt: TGCGCCAGCAGCTTGACCGGGACAGGACTTATGAACACTGAAGCTTTCTTT
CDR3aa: CASSLTGTGLMNTEAFF

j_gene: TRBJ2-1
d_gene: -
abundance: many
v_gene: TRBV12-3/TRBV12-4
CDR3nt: TGTGCCAGCAGGTATACAGGGAACTACAATGAGCAGTTCTTC
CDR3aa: CASRYTGNYNEQFF

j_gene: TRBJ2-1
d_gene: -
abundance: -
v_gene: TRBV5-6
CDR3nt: TGTGCCAGCAGCTTGGACCCGGACTTAGCCCCGGTGTCGCAGTTCTTC
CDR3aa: CASSLDPDLAPVSQFF

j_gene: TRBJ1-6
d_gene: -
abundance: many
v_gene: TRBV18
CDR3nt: TGTGCCAGCTCACCAGAATGGAATTCACCCCTCCACTTT
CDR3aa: CASSPEWNSPLHF

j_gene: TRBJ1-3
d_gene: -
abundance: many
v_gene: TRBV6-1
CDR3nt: TGTGCCAGCAGGGGCCCTCCGGGACTTTCCTCTGGAAACACCATATATTTT
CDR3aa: CASRGPPGLSSGNTIYF